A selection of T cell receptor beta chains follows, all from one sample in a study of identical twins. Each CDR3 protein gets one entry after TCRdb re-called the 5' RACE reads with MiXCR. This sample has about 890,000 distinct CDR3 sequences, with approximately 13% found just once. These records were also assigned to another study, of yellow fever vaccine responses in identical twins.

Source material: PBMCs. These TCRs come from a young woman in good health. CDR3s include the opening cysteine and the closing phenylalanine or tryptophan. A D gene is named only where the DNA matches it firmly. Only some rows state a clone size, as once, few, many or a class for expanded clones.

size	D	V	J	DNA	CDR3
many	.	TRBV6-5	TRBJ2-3	TGTGCCAGCAGTTTCGGGCCCTTCACAGATACGCAGTATTTT	CASSFGPFTDTQYF
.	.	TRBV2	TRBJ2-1	TGTGCCTCCAAGGGGGATTACAATGAGCAGTTCTTC	CASKGDYNEQFF
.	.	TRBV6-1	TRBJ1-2	TGTGCCAGCAGTGAAGCCAACAAGAGGGACTATGGCTACACCTTC	CASSEANKRDYGYTF
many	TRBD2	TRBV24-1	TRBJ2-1	TGTGCCACCAGTGATTTGGGGACTAGCGGGCCTAGCTCCTACAATGAGCAGTTCTTC	CATSDLGTSGPSSYNEQFF
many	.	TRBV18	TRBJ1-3	TGTGCCAGCTCAACCGGACAGCTTCTCTCTGGAAACACCATATATTTT	CASSTGQLLSGNTIYF
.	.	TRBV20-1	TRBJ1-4	TGCAGTGCTAGGGTAGTCGCGGAAAAACTGTTTTTT	CSARVVAEKLFF
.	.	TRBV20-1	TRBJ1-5	TGCAGTGCCACCCGTCGCGAATCAACTAATCAGCCCCAGCATTTT	CSATRRESTNQPQHF
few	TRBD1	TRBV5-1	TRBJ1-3	TGCGCCAGCAGCGTCGGACAGGTCCTCTCTGGAAACACCATATATTTT	CASSVGQVLSGNTIYF
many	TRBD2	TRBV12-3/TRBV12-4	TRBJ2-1	TGTGCCAGCAGTTTCGAACAGACGGCGGGGGTTGAGCAGTTCTTC	CASSFEQTAGVEQFF
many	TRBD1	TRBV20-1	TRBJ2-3	TGCAGTGCGTCAACAGGGGGCCGCACAGATACGCAGTATTTT	CSASTGGRTDTQYF
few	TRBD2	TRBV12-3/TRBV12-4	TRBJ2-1	TGTGCCAGCAGTTCCTATAGCGGGAGGGACCACAATGAGCAGTTCTTC	CASSSYSGRDHNEQFF
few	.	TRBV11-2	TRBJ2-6	TGTGCCAGCAGCCCCGGCGGGACGTCGAGCTCTGGGGCCAACGTCCTGACTTTC	CASSPGGTSSSGANVLTF
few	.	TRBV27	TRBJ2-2	TGTGCCAGCGGGCTAGCGAACACCGGGGAGCTGTTTTTT	CASGLANTGELFF
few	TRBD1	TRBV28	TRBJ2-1	TGTGCCAGCAGCATTGGGACAGTTTACAATGAGCAGTTCTTC	CASSIGTVYNEQFF
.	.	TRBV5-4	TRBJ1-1	TGTGCCAGCAGCGACGTCGGCAGGGCGGACACTGAAGCTTTCTTT	CASSDVGRADTEAFF
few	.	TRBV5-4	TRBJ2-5	TGTGCCAGCTCCACCTCGGGGTCGAGCGGACAAGAGACCCAGTACTTC	CASSTSGSSGQETQYF
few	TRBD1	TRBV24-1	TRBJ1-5	TGTGCCACCAGTGATAGGGACAGCTATAGCAATCAGCCCCAGCATTTT	CATSDRDSYSNQPQHF
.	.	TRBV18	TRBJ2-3	TGTGCCAGCTCACCACCACTGTTAGATACGCAGTATTTT	CASSPPLLDTQYF
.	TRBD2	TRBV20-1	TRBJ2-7	TGCAGTGCAAGAGAAGCGGGAGTCTACGAGCAGTACTTC	CSAREAGVYEQYF
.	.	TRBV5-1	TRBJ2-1	TGCGCCAGCAGCTTGACAGGCTCCCCCTGGGATGAGCAGTTCTTC	CASSLTGSPWDEQFF
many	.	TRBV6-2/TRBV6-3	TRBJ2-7	TGTGCCAGCTGGACGGATTCCTACGAGCAGTACTTC	CASWTDSYEQYF
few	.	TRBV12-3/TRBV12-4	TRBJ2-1	TGTGCCAGCAGTTTAGGTCAATCCCTATACAATGAGCAGTTCTTC	CASSLGQSLYNEQFF
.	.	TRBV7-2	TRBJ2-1	TGTGCCAGCAGCCCCAAACAGGAAACCTACAATGAGCAGTTCTTC	CASSPKQETYNEQFF